The clone carrying this T cell receptor (beta chain) has at least ten counts. The antigen is undetermined. Trimming left V 2 bases short and J 1 base short, with 4 bases between. CDR1 SGHRS and CDR2 YFSETQ come from the germline V gene. The CDR3 has 13 amino acids. The investigators amplified TCR beta CDR3 regions from RNA transcripts. RT-PCR in the first round (using the HTBI primer set) targeted the TCR CDR3. TCRdb recomputed calls from the multiplex PCR reads with MiXCR, one row per CDR3 protein. Among 550,000 to 850,000 distinct CDR3 sequences listed, roughly a sixth were seen once. The record originates from a study of T cells in Graves' hyperthyroidism and ophthalmopathy. Diagnosis of hyperthyroidism was new in patients aged 18 to 65, and its duration was under 2 months. Study-wide findings and caveats: Progression to ophthalmopathy was predicted a median of roughly 6.6 months early.

The source is a woman aged 45-59 years with Graves' hyperthyroidism that later progressed to Graves' ophthalmopathy. The V call is TRBV5-1, the J call TRBJ1-5; no reliable D call. The source material was blood. The CDR3 sequence is CASSFNSNQPQHF. CDR3 nucleotides: TGCGCCAGCAGCTTCAACAGCAATCAGCCCCAGCATTTT. Drawing the rest from reference TRBV5-1 and TRBJ1-5, the complete variable domain is KAGVTQTPRYLIKTRGQQVTLSCSPISGHRSVSWYQQTPGQGLQFLFEYFSETQRNKGNFPGRFSGRQFSNSRSEMNVSTLELGDSALYLCASSFNSNQPQHFGDGTRLSIL.